These 7 T cell receptor beta chains originate from one sample sequenced in a study of cytomegalovirus exposure and HLA in healthy donors. PCR primers comprised 60 Vbeta and 13 Jbeta primers. Assay used: immunoSEQ multiplex PCR; TCRdb lists only in-frame clones, some missing. The listing records fewer than 100,000 clones. The specimen sequenced was PBMCs. These receptors came from a man in his forties or fifties in good health and CMV-seronegative.

The chain is built from TRBV2 and TRBJ1-2; 7 nucleotides match TRBD1. This CDR3 is built from 12 residues. V lost 6 bases, J lost 5 bases, and 3 bases stayed unmatched. Germline values: CDR1 SNHLY, CDR2 FYNNEI. CDR3 protein: CASRKQGYGYTF. CDR3 coding DNA: TGTGCCAGCAGAAAACAGGGGTATGGCTACACCTTC.

The chain has TRBV25-1 and TRBJ1-4, with D perhaps TRBD1 (6 bases). This CDR3 has 16 amino acids. Germline V gene lookup returns CDR1 MGHDK and CDR2 SYGVNS. Deletions cut 3 bases from V and 7 bases from J, with 18 bases between. CDR3 bases: TGTGCCAGCAGTGATTACCTGGGGCGAGGGGGTGAAAAACTGTTTTTT. Translating gives CASSDYLGRGGEKLFF.

The chain links TRBV4-3 to TRBJ2-2; TRBD1 aligns across 7 bases. The CDR3 is made up of 16 amino acids. Germline loops: CDR1 LGHNA, CDR2 YSLEER. V lost 5 bases to trimming and J lost 1 base; unmatched junction nucleotides: 7. The CDR3 sequence is CASSTLTGKNTGELFF. Here the CDR3 DNA reads TGCGCCAGCAGCACGTTGACAGGGAAGAACACCGGGGAGCTGTTTTTT.

The gene calls are TRBV29-1 and TRBJ2-5, with 7 bases aligning to TRBD2. V was pared by 2 bases and J by 5 bases, with 5 bases of the junction left unmatched. Germline V gene sequence: CDR1 SQVTM, CDR2 ANQGSEA. The CDR3 extends over 13 amino acids. Here the CDR3 reads CSVEKAGRETQYF. CDR3 bases: TGCAGCGTTGAAAAAGCGGGGCGTGAGACCCAGTACTTC.

The chain combines TRBV4-2 with TRBJ1-2, with a weak D call TRBD1 (5 bases). Germline V CDR1 and CDR2: LGHNA, YNFKEQ. CDR3 size: 15 residues. Trimming removed 0 bases at V and 4 bases at J, with 12 bases between. The CDR3 here is CASSQDIMGRYGYTF. Here the CDR3 DNA reads TGTGCCAGCAGCCAAGATATAATGGGGCGCTATGGCTACACCTTC.

This chain links TRBV7-3 with TRBJ2-1, with TRBD2 matching 7 bases. Germline-derived CDR1 and CDR2 are SGHTA and FQGTGA. The V segment lost 4 bases and the J segment 1 base; nucleotides outside the gene matches: 10. The CDR3 has 17 residues. CDR3 in amino acids: CASSSMGGSHSYNEQFF. The CDR3 nucleotides are TGTGCCAGCAGCTCCATGGGGGGGTCCCATTCCTACAATGAGCAGTTCTTC.

The V gene is TRBV10-1, the J gene TRBJ2-5, with D perhaps TRBD1 (6 bases). Trimming stripped 4 bases from V and 5 bases from J, with 11 bases between. The CDR3 has 13 amino acids. The germline V gene encodes CDR1 WNHNN and CDR2 SYGVQD (reference sequence). CDR3 in DNA: TGCGCCAGCAGTGCAGGGGCTCTGGAGACCCAGTACTTC. Translated, it gives CASSAGALETQYF.